This TCR beta chain emerged from a study of blood T cell repertoires in COVID-19. Across the study: Acute and convalescent COVID-19 specimens originated in the United States, Italy and Spain. The cDNA or gDNA used as material had been derived from T cells, B-cell-depleted T cells, or PBMCs.

Participants spanned ages about 18 to 100 years and resided in roughly 22 US areas. Donors of Cohort 3 who recovered were those that had two negative PCRs, clearance, or symptom resolution. Data came from immunoSEQ multiplex PCR; TCRdb stores just in-frame clones and leaves some out. Found here are more than 350,000 clones, 80% to 90% of them singletons; the top ten hold roughly 9.4%. The CDR3 is 14 amino acids. V was cut by 0 bases and J by 8 bases, with 11 bases left in between. CDR1 and CDR2 (germline): SGHRS, YFSETQ. Sequenced sample: PBMCs or T cells enriched from blood (not recorded which). The gene calls are TRBV5-1 and TRBJ1-4, with D possibly matching TRBD1 (5 bases). The clonotype was recovered from a woman in her forties or fifties who had recovered from COVID-19. CDR3 protein: CASSLEGRGEKLFF. DNA for the CDR3: TGCGCCAGCAGCTTGGAGGGAAGGGGAGAAAAACTGTTTTTT.